This TCR beta chain emerged from a study of early T cells in non-severe SARS-CoV-2 infection. TCRdb itself ran the 5' RACE reads through MiXCR, one entry per CDR3 protein. The sample shows around 59,000 distinct CDR3 sequences, approximately 9% of them seen only once. In this sample, this clonotype turned up a few times. V shed 5 bases, J shed 2 bases, and the junction held 10 bases outside the gene matches. The CDR3 runs 17 residues. Germline V gene data show CDR1 as SGHTA and CDR2 as FQGNSA. The TCR was taken from an adult who was a healthcare worker with PCR-confirmed SARS-CoV-2 infection or an uninfected control (not recorded which). The chain is built from TRBV7-2 and TRBJ2-7; 12 positions match TRBD2. The specimen sequenced was whole blood. CDR3 in amino acids: CASSRTTSGSSTYEQYF. The CDR3 DNA follows: TGTGCCAGCAGCCGCACGACTAGCGGGAGTAGCACCTACGAGCAGTACTTC.